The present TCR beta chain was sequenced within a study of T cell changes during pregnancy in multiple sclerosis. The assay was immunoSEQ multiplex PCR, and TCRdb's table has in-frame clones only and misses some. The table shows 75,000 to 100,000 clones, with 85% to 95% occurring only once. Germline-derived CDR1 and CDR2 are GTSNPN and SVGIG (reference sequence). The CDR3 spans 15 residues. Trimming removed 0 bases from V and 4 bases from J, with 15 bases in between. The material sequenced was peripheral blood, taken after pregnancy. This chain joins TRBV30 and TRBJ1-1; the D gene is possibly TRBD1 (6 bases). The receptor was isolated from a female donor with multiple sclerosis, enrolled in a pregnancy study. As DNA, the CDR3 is TGTGCCTGGAGTGTGCTGCGGGGGGCCGGCACTGAAGCTTTCTTT. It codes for CAWSVLRGAGTEAFF.